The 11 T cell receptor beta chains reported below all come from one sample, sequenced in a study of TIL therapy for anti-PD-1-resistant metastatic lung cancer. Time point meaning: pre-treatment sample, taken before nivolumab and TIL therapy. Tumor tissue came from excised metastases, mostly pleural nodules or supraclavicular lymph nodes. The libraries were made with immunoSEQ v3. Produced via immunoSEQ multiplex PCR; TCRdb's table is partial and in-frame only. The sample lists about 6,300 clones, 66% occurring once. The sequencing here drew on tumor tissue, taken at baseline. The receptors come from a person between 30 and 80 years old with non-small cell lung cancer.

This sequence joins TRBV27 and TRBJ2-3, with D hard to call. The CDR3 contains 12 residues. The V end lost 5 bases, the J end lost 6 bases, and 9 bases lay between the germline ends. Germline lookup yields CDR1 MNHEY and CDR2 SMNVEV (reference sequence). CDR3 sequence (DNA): TGTGCCAGCAGTCCGACTTGGGATACGCAGTATTTT. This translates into CASSPTWDTQYF.

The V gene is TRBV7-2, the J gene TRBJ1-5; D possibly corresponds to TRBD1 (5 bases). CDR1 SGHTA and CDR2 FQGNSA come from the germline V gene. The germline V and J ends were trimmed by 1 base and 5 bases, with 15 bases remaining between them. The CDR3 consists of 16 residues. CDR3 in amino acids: CASSLVWGGGYQPQHF. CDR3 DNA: TGTGCCAGCAGCTTAGTGTGGGGTGGGGGGTATCAGCCCCAGCATTTT.

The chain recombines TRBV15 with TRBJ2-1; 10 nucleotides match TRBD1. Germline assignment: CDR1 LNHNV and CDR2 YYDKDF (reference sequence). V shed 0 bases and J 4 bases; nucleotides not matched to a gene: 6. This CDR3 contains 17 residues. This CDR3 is CATSREKRGQGYNEQFF. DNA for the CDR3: TGTGCCACCAGCAGAGAAAAAAGGGGACAGGGGTACAATGAGCAGTTCTTC.

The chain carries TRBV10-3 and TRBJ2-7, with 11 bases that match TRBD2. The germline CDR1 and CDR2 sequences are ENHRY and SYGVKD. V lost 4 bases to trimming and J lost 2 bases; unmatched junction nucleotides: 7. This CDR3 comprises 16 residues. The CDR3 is CAISGSLAGDPYEQYF. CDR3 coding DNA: TGTGCCATCAGTGGCTCACTAGCGGGAGATCCCTACGAGCAGTACTTC.

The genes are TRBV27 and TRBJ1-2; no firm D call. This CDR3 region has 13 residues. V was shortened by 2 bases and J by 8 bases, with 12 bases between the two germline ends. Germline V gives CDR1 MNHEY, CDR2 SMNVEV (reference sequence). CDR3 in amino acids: CASSLRPERGYTF. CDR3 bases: TGTGCCAGCAGTTTACGGCCCGAAAGAGGCTACACCTTC.

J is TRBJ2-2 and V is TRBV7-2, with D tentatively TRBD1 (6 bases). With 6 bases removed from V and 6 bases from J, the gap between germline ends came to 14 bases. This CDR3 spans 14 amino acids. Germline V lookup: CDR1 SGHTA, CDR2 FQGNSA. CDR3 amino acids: CASRYSRGAGELFF. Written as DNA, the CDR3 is TGTGCCAGCAGATACAGCAGGGGCGCCGGGGAGCTGTTTTTT.

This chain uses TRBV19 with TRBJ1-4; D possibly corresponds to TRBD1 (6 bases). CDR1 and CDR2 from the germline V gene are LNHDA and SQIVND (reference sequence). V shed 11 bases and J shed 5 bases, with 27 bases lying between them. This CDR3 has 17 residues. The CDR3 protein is CAPRVRGDRSRNEKLFF. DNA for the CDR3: TGTGCCCCACGTGTAAGGGGGGATCGTTCGAGAAATGAAAAACTGTTTTTT. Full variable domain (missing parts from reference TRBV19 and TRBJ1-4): DGGITQSPKYLFRKEGQNVTLSCEQNLNHDAMYWYRQDPGQGLRLIYYSQIVNDFQKGDIAEGYSVSREKKESFPLTVTSAQKNPTAFYLCAPRVRGDRSRNEKLFFGSGTQLSVL.

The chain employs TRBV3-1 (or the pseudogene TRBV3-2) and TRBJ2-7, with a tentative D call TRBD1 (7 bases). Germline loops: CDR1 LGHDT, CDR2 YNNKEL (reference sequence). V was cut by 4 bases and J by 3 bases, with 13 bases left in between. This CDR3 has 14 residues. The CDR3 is CASSRQGLDYEQYF. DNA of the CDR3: TGTGCCAGCAGCCGACAGGGACTTGACTACGAGCAGTACTTC.

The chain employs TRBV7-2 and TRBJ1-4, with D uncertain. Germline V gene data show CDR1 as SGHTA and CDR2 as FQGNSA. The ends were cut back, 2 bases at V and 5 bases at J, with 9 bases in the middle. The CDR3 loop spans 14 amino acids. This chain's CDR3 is CASSLRVGNEKLFF. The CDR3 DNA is TGTGCCAGCAGCTTAAGGGTTGGGAATGAAAAACTGTTTTTT.

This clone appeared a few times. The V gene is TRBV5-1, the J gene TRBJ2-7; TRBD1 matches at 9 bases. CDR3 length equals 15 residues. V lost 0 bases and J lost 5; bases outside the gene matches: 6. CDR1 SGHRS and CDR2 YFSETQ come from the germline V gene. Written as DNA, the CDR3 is TGCGCCAGCAGCTTGGAGTGGGACAGGGTCCACGAGCAGTACTTC. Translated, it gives CASSLEWDRVHEQYF.

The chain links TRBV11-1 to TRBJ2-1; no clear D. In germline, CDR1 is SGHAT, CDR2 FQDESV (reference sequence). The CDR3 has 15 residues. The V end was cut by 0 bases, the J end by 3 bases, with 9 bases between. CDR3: CASSLAFTSYNEQFF. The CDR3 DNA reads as TGTGCCAGCAGCTTAGCCTTTACAAGCTACAATGAGCAGTTCTTC.